These 6 T cell receptor beta chains came from one sample sequenced in a study of naive and memory T cell subsets. Two oligonucleotides, mixed equimolar, formed the beta constant-region primer covering TRBC1 and TRBC2. TCRdb processed the UMI-ligation and nested PCR reads anew with MiXCR; each CDR3 protein has one entry. The repertoire includes roughly 91,000 distinct CDR3 sequences, about an eighth of them detected once, and roughly 0.9% sits in the top ten. Sequenced input: central memory CD4+ T cells from blood. The receptors come from a human donor in good health.

The table lists this clonotype with a few counts. The V call is TRBV29-1, the J call TRBJ2-1; 9 bases are shared with TRBD1. This CDR3 is built from 15 residues. The germline V gene has CDR1 SQVTM and CDR2 ANQGSEA. V shed 7 bases, J shed 10 bases, and the junction held 17 bases outside the gene matches. The CDR3 DNA reads TGCAGCGCCCCGCGCTGGGGACAGGGTTTCGGGGAGCAGTTCTTC. Its protein is CSAPRWGQGFGEQFF.

This clonotype was counted many times. Germline is not matched at one junction end, which may reflect a read error. V is TRBV19 and J is TRBJ2-7, with TRBD2 matching 9 bases. This CDR3 spans 17 amino acids. Looked up from germline, CDR1 is LNHDA and CDR2 is SQIVND (reference sequence). The CDR3 DNA follows: TGTGCCAGTAGTGTAGAAAGCGGACTAGCGAAGACCTACGAGCAGTACTTC. Amino acids: CASSVESGLAKTYEQYF.

This sequence joins TRBV24-1 and TRBJ2-3, with 13 bases fitting TRBD2. The CDR3 is 15 amino acids. CDR1 and CDR2 (germline): KGHDR, SFDVKD. Trimming at V came to 7 bases and at J to 1 base, leaving 1 base not matched to a gene. CDR3 amino acids: CATSGLAGGTDTQYF. The CDR3, as DNA: TGTGCCACCAGCGGACTAGCGGGGGGCACAGATACGCAGTATTTT.

V is TRBV5-6 and J is TRBJ2-3; 10 bases match TRBD2. Germline V lookup: CDR1 SGHDT, CDR2 YYEEEE. V dropped 4 bases and J dropped 3; count of bases not matched to a gene: 2. This CDR3 contains 14 residues. In DNA form, the CDR3 reads TGTGCCAGCAGCCCTAGCGGGAGTACAGATACGCAGTATTTT. Residues: CASSPSGSTDTQYF.

This clonotype was observed a few times. Here the CDR3 reads CSASPEDRATEAFF. The CDR3 DNA sequence: TGCAGTGCTAGTCCAGAGGACAGGGCCACTGAAGCTTTCTTT. The rearrangement joins TRBV20-1 to TRBJ1-1, with 8 bases aligning to TRBD1. With 3 bases clipped from V and 4 bases from J, the junction kept 7 bases outside the gene matches. There are 14 residues in the CDR3. Germline values: CDR1 DFQATT, CDR2 SNEGSKA (reference sequence).

V usage is TRBV12-3 or TRBV12-4 and J usage is TRBJ2-2, with D possibly TRBD1 on 6 matching bases. This CDR3 has 14 residues. The ends were cut back, 5 bases at V and 4 bases at J, with 11 bases in the middle. The CDR3 sequence: CASSLTGSTGELFF. The CDR3 nucleotides are TGTGCCAGCAGTCTAACAGGGTCCACCGGGGAGCTGTTTTTT.